This T cell receptor beta chain derives from a study of cytotoxic CD8 clonotypes in ibrutinib-treated CLL. Study in general: Each sample contained, on average, around 250,000 productive templates and 94,000 or so productive rearrangements. Overall study findings and caveats: Exceeding age-matched healthy donors, baseline clonality also tracked the counts of circulating CD8+ T cells. Few clonotypes were public, and these shrank or held steady under treatment.

This CDR3 contains 14 residues. The germline V gene encodes CDR1 PRHDT and CDR2 FYEKMQ (reference sequence). Trimming stripped 2 bases from V and 3 bases from J, with 11 bases between. Here immunoSEQ multiplex PCR was the method, and the copy in TCRdb shows in-frame clones only, minus some. The sample shows 250,000 to 350,000 clones, less than 85% of them seen only once. With regard to this clone: The antigen is unknown.

The source material was PBMCs, sampled at disease progression, from a patient treated with ibrutinib. The gene calls are TRBV13 and TRBJ2-7, with D perhaps matching TRBD1 (5 bases). The TCR was taken from a human donor with chronic lymphocytic leukemia. The CDR3 sequence: CASSLQGRVYEQYF. The CDR3 DNA is TGTGCCAGCAGCTTACAGGGCCGCGTCTACGAGCAGTACTTC.